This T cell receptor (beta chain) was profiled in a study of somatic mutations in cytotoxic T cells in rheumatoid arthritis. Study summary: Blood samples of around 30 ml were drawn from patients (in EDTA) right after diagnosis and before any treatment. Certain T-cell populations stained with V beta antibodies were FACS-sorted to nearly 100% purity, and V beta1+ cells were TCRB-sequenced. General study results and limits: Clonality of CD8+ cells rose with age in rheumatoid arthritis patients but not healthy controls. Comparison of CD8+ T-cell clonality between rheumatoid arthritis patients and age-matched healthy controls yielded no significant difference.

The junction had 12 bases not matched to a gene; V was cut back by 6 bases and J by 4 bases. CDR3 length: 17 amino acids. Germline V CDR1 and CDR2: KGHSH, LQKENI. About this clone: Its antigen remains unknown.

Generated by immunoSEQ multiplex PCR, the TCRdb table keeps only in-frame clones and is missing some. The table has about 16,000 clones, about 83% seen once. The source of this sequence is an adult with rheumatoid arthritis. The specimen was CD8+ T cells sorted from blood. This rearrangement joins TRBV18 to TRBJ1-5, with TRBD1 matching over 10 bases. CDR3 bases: TGTGCCAGCTCCCGGGGACAGGGGAATTTATATAATCAGCCCCAGCATTTT. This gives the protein CASSRGQGNLYNQPQHF.